Presented here are 21 T cell receptor beta chains from one specimen sequenced in a study of blood T cells in healthy people across ages. Combining a sample-barcoded 5' primer with a J-beta primer mix, a second PCR ran for roughly 7 to 11 cycles. TCRdb used MiXCR to reprocess the 5' RACE reads, holding one entry per CDR3 protein. The sample comprises over 1,500,000 distinct CDR3 sequences, less than 50% of which are singletons, and approximately 2.1% rests with the top ten. The sequencing sample was made of blood. Receptors originate from a woman between 40 and 50 years old in good health.

The chain combines TRBV9 with TRBJ1-2, with 10 bases lining up with TRBD1. V trimming: 3 bases; J trimming: 6 bases; junction bases outside the gene matches: 14. The CDR3 sequence is 17 residues long. CDR1 and CDR2 (germline): SGDLS, YYNGEE. For the CDR3, the DNA is TGTGCCAGCAGCGCCCGGGACAGGGGACGGCGTCAGGATGGCTACACCTTC. Protein sequence: CASSARDRGRRQDGYTF.

This clonotype was counted once. The chain employs TRBV5-6 and TRBJ2-1; 7 bases match TRBD1. Germline lookup yields CDR1 SGHDT and CDR2 YYEEEE. The CDR3 has 16 amino acids. J lost 7 bases, V lost 1 base, and 11 bases had no gene match. Here the CDR3 DNA reads TGTGCCAGCAGCTTGTCGCTGGGGACAGAGACAAATGAGCAGTTCTTC. This sequence encodes CASSLSLGTETNEQFF.

This chain uses TRBV5-1 with TRBJ2-5; 7 bases align to TRBD2. V shed 0 bases, J shed 0 bases, and the junction held 2 bases outside the gene matches. This CDR3 has 15 residues. The germline CDR1 and CDR2 sequences are SGHRS and YFSETQ. The DNA of the CDR3 is TGCGCCAGCAGCTTGGGGGACTATTACCAAGAGACCCAGTACTTC. As protein: CASSLGDYYQETQYF.

This clonotype was detected ten times or more. The gene calls are TRBV4-2 and TRBJ2-1; TRBD1 might be the D (8 bases). Germline V gives CDR1 LGHNA, CDR2 YNFKEQ. The V end was cut by 3 bases, the J end by 4 bases, with 13 bases between. There are 15 residues in the CDR3. CDR3 bases: TGTGCCAGCAGCCAGGCACAGGGGGGGTACAATGAGCAGTTCTTC. Its protein is CASSQAQGGYNEQFF.

The chain uses TRBV28 and TRBJ2-1; 9 bases are shared with TRBD2. This CDR3 region has 14 residues. V dropped 3 bases and J dropped 10; count of bases not matched to a gene: 7. The germline V gene encodes CDR1 MDHEN and CDR2 SYDVKM. The CDR3 nucleotides read TGTGCCAGCAGTTTGATGGGAGCGGGGGGCGAGCAGTTCTTC. Its protein product is CASSLMGAGGEQFF.

This chain uses TRBV7-2 with TRBJ2-1; possibly TRBD1 for D (5 bases). The CDR3 spans 15 residues. The V and J ends lost 1 base and 4 bases respectively, with 11 bases between them. CDR1 and CDR2 from the germline V gene are SGHTA and FQGNSA. The CDR3 spells CASSLETATYNEQFF. DNA for the CDR3: TGTGCCAGCAGCTTAGAGACAGCCACATACAATGAGCAGTTCTTC.

The chain uses TRBV9 and TRBJ1-2, with TRBD1 matching over 8 bases. V shed 3 bases, J shed 5 bases, and the junction held 9 bases outside the gene matches. The CDR3 consists of 15 residues. Per germline, CDR1 SGDLS and CDR2 YYNGEE. CDR3 amino acids: CASSGIGQGPYGYTF. The CDR3 DNA follows: TGTGCCAGCAGCGGCATAGGACAGGGCCCTTATGGCTACACCTTC. The full variable domain, completed using reference TRBV9 and TRBJ1-2, is DSGVTQTPKHLITATGQRVTLRCSPRSGDLSVYWYQQSLDQGLQFLIQYYNGEERAKGNILERFSAQQFPDLHSELNLSSLELGDSALYFCASSGIGQGPYGYTFGSGTRLTVV.

V and J are TRBV18 and TRBJ2-4; 13 bases are a match to TRBD2. This CDR3 is built from 19 residues. From germline, CDR1 is KGHSH and CDR2 LQKENI. The V gene end was trimmed by 3 bases and the J gene end by 0 bases; junction bases not matched to a gene: 8. The CDR3 DNA reads as TGTGCCAGCTCACCTCCCAGGACTAGCGGGGGACTAGCCAAAAACATTCAGTACTTC. Its translation is CASSPPRTSGGLAKNIQYF.

The chain couples TRBV2 to TRBJ2-1, with TRBD2 matching 7 bases. Germline CDR1 SNHLY, CDR2 FYNNEI. Unmatched junction bases numbered 5, after V lost 4 bases and J lost 2 bases. The CDR3 is made up of 15 amino acids. The CDR3, as DNA: TGTGCCAGCAGTGCTCAAGCGGGGACCTACAATGAGCAGTTCTTC. This sequence encodes CASSAQAGTYNEQFF.

This clonotype has a handful of counts. CDR3 in amino acids: CASSRHAGQGNQPQHF. In DNA, the CDR3 is TGCGCCAGCAGCCGACACGCAGGACAGGGGAATCAGCCCCAGCATTTT. This chain uses TRBV4-3 with TRBJ1-5, with TRBD1 identical over 9 bases. V lost 4 bases and J lost 4; bases outside the gene matches: 8. The CDR3 is 16 amino acids. In germline, CDR1 is LGHNA, CDR2 YSLEER.

The chain uses TRBV6-2 or TRBV6-3 and TRBJ2-1; 8 bases line up with TRBD2. Germline CDR1 MNHEY, CDR2 SVGEGT. The CDR3 spans 18 residues. Trimming took 7 bases from V and 2 from J; bases not matched to a gene: 16. The CDR3 DNA reads as TGTGCCAGCAACTCTCTTGGGGGACGGGGACTAGCCTACAATGAGCAGTTCTTC. Encoded protein: CASNSLGGRGLAYNEQFF.

This clonotype has more than one count but fewer than ten. V gene TRBV20-1 combines with J gene TRBJ2-7; TRBD2 aligns across 10 bases. This CDR3 contains 14 residues. V shed 6 bases, J shed 2 bases, and the junction held 7 bases outside the gene matches. Germline V gives CDR1 DFQATT, CDR2 SNEGSKA (reference sequence). In DNA, the CDR3 is TGCAGTGCCCAGACTAGCGGGTATGCCTACGAGCAGTACTTC. This translates into CSAQTSGYAYEQYF.

The chain joins TRBV25-1 to TRBJ2-1; TRBD1 aligns across 7 bases. The CDR3 covers 14 residues. The V segment lost 7 bases and the J segment 4 bases; nucleotides outside the gene matches: 7. The germline CDR1 and CDR2 sequences are MGHDK and SYGVNS. The CDR3 loop reads CASTPGTDYNEQFF. The CDR3 nucleotides read TGTGCCAGCACCCCGGGGACAGATTACAATGAGCAGTTCTTC.

The V call is TRBV4-2, the J call TRBJ1-2; TRBD1 is a possible D gene (5 bases). V was clipped by 0 bases and J by 8 bases, with 10 bases between them. The CDR3 has 13 amino acids. Looked up from germline, CDR1 is LGHNA and CDR2 is YNFKEQ. The CDR3 region is CASSQDSRGGYTF. The CDR3 nucleotides are TGTGCCAGCAGCCAAGATTCGAGGGGCGGCTACACCTTC.

This clonotype appeared a few times. CDR3 region: CASSLYGGDETQYF. Written as DNA, the CDR3 is TGTGCCAGCAGCTTATACGGGGGCGATGAGACCCAGTACTTC. The gene calls are TRBV7-9 and TRBJ2-5; D could derive from TRBD1 or TRBD2 (6 bases each). The CDR3 spans 14 residues. V shed 2 bases and J shed 5 bases, with 12 bases lying between them. CDR1 is SEHNR and CDR2 is FQNEAQ in the germline V gene (reference sequence).

V is TRBV3-1 and J is TRBJ1-5; D uncertain. V was clipped by 1 base and J by 0 bases, with 7 bases between them. The CDR3 runs to 15 residues. In germline, CDR1 is LGHDT, CDR2 YNNKEL (reference sequence). The CDR3 bases are TGTGCCAGCAGCCAAGGTGAAAATAGCAATCAGCCCCAGCATTTT. Protein sequence: CASSQGENSNQPQHF.

The chain recombines TRBV12-3 or TRBV12-4 with TRBJ2-3; D may match TRBD1 or TRBD2 (6 bases each). The CDR3 totals 12 residues. The V end was cut by 6 bases, the J end by 10 bases, with 14 bases between. The CDR3 sequence is CASRAPGGPQYF. The DNA for the CDR3 is TGTGCCAGCAGAGCCCCCGGGGGCCCGCAGTATTTT.

This clonotype appeared a few times. This CDR3 reads CASSSQPTSVPTDTQYF. Written as DNA, the CDR3 is TGTGCCAGCAGCTCCCAACCGACTAGCGTTCCCACAGATACGCAGTATTTT. The chain links TRBV5-6 to TRBJ2-3; 8 nucleotides align to TRBD2. CDR3 length: 17 residues. In germline, CDR1 is SGHDT, CDR2 YYEEEE. The junction had 11 bases not matched to a gene; V was cut back by 3 bases and J by 2 bases. The full variable domain, its missing parts supplied by reference TRBV5-6 and TRBJ2-3, is DAGVTQSPTHLIKTRGQQVTLRCSPKSGHDTVSWYQQALGQGPQFIFQYYEEEERQRGNFPDRFSGHQFPNYSSELNVNALLLGDSALYLCASSSQPTSVPTDTQYFGPGTRLTVL.

The J gene is TRBJ2-1, the V gene TRBV6-2 or TRBV6-3; 7 bases align to TRBD2. Germline assignment: CDR1 MNHEY and CDR2 SVGEGT. The CDR3 has 12 amino acids. J was trimmed by 6 bases and V by 8 bases; bases with no gene match: 4. CDR3 coding DNA: TGTGCCAGCTCCCGGGGGGTCAATGAGCAGTTCTTC. This encodes CASSRGVNEQFF.

The chain joins TRBV20-1 to TRBJ2-4; the match to TRBD2 covers 7 bases. V lost 0 bases and J lost 13; bases outside the gene matches: 12. The CDR3 has 14 residues. The germline V gene has CDR1 DFQATT and CDR2 SNEGSKA (reference sequence). CDR3 sequence reads: CSARDHEAPREQYF. The CDR3 DNA reads as TGCAGTGCTAGAGATCATGAGGCTCCGCGGGAGCAGTACTTC.

This clonotype was counted only a few times. The chain joins TRBV7-9 to TRBJ1-2, with 7 bases that match TRBD1. V trimming: 4 bases; J trimming: 8 bases; junction bases outside the gene matches: 10. The germline V gene encodes CDR1 SEHNR and CDR2 FQNEAQ (reference sequence). This CDR3 has 14 amino acids. CDR3 sequence reads: CASSSTGEGGGYTF. CDR3 DNA sequence: TGTGCCAGCAGCTCCACAGGGGAGGGAGGAGGCTACACCTTC.